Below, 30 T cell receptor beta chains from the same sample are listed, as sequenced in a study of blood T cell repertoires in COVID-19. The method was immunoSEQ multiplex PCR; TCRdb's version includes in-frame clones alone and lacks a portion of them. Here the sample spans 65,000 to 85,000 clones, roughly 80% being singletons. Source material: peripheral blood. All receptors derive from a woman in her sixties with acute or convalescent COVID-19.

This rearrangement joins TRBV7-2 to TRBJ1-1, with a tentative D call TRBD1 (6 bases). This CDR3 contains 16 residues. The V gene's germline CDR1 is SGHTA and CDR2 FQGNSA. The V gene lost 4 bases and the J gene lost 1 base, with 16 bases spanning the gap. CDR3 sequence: CASSWVAGAGNTEAFF. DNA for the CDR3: TGTGCCAGCAGCTGGGTGGCAGGGGCGGGGAACACTGAAGCTTTCTTT.

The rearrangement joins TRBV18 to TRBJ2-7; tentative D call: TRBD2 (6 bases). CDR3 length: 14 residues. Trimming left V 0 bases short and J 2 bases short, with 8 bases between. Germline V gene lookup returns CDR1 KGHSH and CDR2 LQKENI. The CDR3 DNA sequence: TGTGCCAGCTCACCACCGGAGGGGCCCTACGAGCAGTACGTC. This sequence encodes CASSPPEGPYEQYV.

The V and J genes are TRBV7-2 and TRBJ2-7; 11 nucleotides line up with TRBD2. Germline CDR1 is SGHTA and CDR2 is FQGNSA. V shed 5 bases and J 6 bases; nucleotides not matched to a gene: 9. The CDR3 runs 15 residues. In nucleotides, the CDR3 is TGTGCCAGCAGCCCTATAGCGGGGGGGGGCACCGAGCAGTACTTC. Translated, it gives CASSPIAGGGTEQYF.

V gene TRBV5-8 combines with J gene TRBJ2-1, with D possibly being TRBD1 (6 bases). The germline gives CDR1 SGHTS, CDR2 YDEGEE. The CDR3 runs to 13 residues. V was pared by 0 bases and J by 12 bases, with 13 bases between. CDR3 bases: TGTGCCAGCAGCTTGGGACAGGCCTTATTGCAGTTCTTC. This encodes CASSLGQALLQFF.

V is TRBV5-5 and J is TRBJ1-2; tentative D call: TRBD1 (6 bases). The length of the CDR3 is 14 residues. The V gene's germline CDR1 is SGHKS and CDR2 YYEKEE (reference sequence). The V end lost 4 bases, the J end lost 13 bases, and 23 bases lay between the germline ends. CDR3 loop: CASSRNRDQVMSTF. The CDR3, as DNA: TGTGCCAGCAGCCGGAACAGGGACCAGGTAATGAGCACCTTC.

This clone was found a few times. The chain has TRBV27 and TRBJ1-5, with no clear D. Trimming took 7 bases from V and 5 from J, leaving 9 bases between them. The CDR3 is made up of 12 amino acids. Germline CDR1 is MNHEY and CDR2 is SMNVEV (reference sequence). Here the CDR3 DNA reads TGTGCCAGCAACAATCCCGATCAGCCCCAGCATTTT. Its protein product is CASNNPDQPQHF.

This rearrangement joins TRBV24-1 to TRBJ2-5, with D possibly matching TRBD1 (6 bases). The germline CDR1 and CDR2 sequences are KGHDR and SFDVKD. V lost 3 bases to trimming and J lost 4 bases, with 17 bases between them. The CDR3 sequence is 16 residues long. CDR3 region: CATSDHREAVGETQYF. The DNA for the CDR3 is TGTGCCACCAGTGATCACAGGGAAGCGGTCGGAGAGACCCAGTACTTC.

The chain's CDR3 is CASSQDRFGRTRGELFF. The CDR3 DNA reads TGTGCCAGCAGCCAAGATCGATTTGGCAGAACTAGGGGGGAGCTGTTTTTT. This chain links TRBV3-1 (or the pseudogene TRBV3-2) with TRBJ2-2; D might be TRBD2 (5 bases). Germline V CDR1 and CDR2: LGHDT, YNNKEL (reference sequence). V was pared by 0 bases and J by 8 bases, with 19 bases between. There are 17 residues in the CDR3.

The CDR3 is CASSQGQGQPQHF. Here the CDR3 DNA reads TGCGCCAGCAGCCAAGGACAGGGTCAGCCCCAGCATTTT. The chain couples TRBV4-1 to TRBJ1-5, with 7 bases identical to TRBD1. The V and J ends lost 1 base and 6 bases, in that order; junction bases with no gene match: 0. Germline CDR1 reads MGHRA; CDR2 reads YSYEKL. The CDR3 sequence is 13 residues long.

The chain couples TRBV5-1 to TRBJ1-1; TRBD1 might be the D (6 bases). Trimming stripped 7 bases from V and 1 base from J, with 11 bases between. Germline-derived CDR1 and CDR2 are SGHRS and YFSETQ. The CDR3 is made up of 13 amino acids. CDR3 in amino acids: CASRQEPNTEAFF. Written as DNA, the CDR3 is TGCGCCAGCCGACAGGAACCGAACACTGAAGCTTTCTTT.

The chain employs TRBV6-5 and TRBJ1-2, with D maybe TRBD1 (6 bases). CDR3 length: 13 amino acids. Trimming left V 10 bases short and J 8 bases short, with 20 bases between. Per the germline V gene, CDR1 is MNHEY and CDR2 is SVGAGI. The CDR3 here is CATRQVRTEGYTF. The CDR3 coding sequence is TGTGCCACCAGGCAAGTTAGGACAGAAGGCTACACCTTC.

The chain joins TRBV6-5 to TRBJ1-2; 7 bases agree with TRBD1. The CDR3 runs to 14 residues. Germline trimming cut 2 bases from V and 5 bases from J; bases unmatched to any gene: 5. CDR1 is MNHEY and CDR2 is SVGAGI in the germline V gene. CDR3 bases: TGTGCCAGCAGTTACGAGCAGGGGGTATATGGCTACACCTTC. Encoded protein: CASSYEQGVYGYTF.

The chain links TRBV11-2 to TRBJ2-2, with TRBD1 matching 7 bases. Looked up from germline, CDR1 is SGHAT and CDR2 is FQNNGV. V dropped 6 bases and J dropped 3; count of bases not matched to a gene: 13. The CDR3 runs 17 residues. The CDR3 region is CASSQSLLQGYTGELFF. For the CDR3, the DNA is TGTGCCAGCAGTCAATCCCTGCTACAGGGGTACACCGGGGAGCTGTTTTTT.

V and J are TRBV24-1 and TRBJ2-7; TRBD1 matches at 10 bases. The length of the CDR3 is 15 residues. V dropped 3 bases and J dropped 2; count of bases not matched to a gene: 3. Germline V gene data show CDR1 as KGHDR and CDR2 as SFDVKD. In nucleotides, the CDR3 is TGTGCCACCAGTGATGGGGGACAGGGGACCTACGAGCAGTACTTC. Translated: CATSDGGQGTYEQYF.

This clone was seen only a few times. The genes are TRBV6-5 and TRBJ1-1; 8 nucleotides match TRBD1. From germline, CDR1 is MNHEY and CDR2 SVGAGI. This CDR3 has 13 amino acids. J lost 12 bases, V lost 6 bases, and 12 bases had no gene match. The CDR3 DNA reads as TGTGCCAGCAGCCGCCAACCCACAGGGGGGCCTTTCTTT. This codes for CASSRQPTGGPFF.

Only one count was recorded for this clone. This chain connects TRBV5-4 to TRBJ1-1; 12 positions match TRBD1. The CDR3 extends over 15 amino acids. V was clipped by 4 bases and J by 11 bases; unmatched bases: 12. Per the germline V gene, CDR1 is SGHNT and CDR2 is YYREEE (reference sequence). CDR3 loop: CASSPSPGQGAWAFF. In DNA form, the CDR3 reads TGTGCCAGCAGCCCCTCACCGGGACAGGGGGCGTGGGCTTTCTTT.

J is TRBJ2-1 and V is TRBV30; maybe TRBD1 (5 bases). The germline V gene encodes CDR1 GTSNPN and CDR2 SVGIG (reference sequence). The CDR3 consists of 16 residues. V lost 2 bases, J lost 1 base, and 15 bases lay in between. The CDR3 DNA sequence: TGTGCCTGGAGTAACCTTCAGGGCCTTTCCTACAATGAGCAGTTCTTC. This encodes CAWSNLQGLSYNEQFF.

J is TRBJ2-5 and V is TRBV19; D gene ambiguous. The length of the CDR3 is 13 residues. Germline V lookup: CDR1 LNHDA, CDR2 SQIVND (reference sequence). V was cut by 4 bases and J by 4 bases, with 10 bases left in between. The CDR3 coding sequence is TGTGCCAGTAGTAGACCCCAGCGAGAGACCCAGTACTTC. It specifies CASSRPQRETQYF.

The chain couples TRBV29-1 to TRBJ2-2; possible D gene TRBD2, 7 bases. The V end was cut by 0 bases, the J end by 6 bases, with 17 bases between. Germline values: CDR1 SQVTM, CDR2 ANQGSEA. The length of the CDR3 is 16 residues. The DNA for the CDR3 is TGCAGCGTTGAAGAGGGGGGGCGCAAATCTCCCGGGGAGCTGTTTTTT. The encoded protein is CSVEEGGRKSPGELFF.

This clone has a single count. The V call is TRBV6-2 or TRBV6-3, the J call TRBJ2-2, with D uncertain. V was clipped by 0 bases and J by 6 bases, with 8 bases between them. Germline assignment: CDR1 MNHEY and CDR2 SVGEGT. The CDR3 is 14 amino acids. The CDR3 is CASSYSATAGELFF. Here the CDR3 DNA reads TGTGCCAGCAGTTACTCGGCGACTGCCGGGGAGCTGTTTTTT.

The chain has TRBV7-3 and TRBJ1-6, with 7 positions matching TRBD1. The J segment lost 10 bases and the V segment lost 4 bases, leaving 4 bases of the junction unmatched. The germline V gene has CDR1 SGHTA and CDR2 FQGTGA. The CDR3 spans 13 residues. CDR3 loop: CASSSTGASPLHF. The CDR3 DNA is TGTGCCAGCAGCTCTACAGGGGCGTCACCCCTCCACTTT.

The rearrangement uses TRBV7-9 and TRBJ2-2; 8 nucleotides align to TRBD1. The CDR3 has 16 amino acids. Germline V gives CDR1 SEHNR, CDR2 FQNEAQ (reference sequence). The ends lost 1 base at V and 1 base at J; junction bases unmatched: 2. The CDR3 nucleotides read TGTGCCAGCAGCTTAGGTGGGACAGGGAACACCGGGGAGCTGTTTTTT. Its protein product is CASSLGGTGNTGELFF.

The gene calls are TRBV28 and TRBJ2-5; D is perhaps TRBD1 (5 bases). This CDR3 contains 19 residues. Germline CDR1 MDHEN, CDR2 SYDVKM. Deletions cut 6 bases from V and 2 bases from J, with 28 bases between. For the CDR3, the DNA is TGTGCCAGCAGCAATATGGCTTACCTCAGGGAAGGATCGCAAGAGACCCAGTACTTC. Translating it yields CASSNMAYLREGSQETQYF.

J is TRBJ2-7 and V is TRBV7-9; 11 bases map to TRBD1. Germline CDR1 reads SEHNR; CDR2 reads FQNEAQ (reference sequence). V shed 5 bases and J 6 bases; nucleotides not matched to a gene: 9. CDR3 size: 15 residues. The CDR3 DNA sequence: TGTGCCAGCAGCCCCCGGGACAGGGGGTACCTCGAGCAGTACGTC. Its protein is CASSPRDRGYLEQYV.

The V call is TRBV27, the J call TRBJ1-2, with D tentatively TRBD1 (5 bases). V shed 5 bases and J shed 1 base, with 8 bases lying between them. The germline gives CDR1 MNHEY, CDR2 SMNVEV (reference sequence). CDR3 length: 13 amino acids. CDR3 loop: CASSQQVNYGYTF. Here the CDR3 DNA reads TGTGCCAGCAGTCAACAGGTTAACTATGGCTACACCTTC.

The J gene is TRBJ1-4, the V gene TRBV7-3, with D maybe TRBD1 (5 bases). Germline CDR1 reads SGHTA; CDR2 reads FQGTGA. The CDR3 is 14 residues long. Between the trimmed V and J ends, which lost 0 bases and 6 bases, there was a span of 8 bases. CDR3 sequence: CASSLTGADEKLFF. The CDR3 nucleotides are TGTGCCAGCAGCTTAACAGGGGCGGATGAAAAACTGTTTTTT.

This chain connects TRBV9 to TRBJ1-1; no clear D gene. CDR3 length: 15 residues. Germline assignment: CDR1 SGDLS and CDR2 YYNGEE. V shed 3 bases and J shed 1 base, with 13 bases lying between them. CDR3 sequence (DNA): TGTGCCAGCAGCGCAGATGAATTTCGGAACACTGAAGCTTTCTTT. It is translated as CASSADEFRNTEAFF. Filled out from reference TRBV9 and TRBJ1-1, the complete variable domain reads DSGVTQTPKHLITATGQRVTLRCSPRSGDLSVYWYQQSLDQGLQFLIQYYNGEERAKGNILERFSAQQFPDLHSELNLSSLELGDSALYFCASSADEFRNTEAFFGQGTRLTVV.

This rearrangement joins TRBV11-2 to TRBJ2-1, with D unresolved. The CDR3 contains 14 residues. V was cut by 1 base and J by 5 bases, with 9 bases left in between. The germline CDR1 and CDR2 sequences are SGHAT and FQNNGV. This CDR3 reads CASSLGQVDNEQFF. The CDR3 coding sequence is TGTGCCAGCAGCTTAGGACAAGTGGACAATGAGCAGTTCTTC.

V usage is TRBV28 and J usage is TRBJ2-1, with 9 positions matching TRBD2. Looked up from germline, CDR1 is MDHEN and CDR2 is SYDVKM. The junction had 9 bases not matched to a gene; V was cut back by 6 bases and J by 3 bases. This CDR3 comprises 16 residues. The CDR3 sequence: CASSEWVAGVYNEQFF. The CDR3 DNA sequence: TGTGCCAGCAGCGAGTGGGTAGCGGGGGTCTACAATGAGCAGTTCTTC.

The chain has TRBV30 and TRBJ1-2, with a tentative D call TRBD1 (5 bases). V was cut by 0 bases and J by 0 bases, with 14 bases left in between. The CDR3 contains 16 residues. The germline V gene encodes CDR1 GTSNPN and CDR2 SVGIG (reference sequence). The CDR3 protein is CAWSVRRGRANYGYTF. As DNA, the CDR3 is TGTGCCTGGAGTGTAAGAAGGGGCCGGGCTAACTATGGCTACACCTTC.